The 3 T cell receptor beta chains reported below all come from one sample, sequenced in a study of identical twins. TCRdb processed the 5' RACE reads anew with MiXCR; each CDR3 protein has one entry. The sample yields 400,000 to 650,000 distinct CDR3 sequences, less than 25% seen once. This sample also appeared in a second study, on T cells expressing NK-cell markers.

Sequencing was carried out using CD4+ T cells sorted from blood. All receptors derive from a woman aged 18-35 years in good health.

This clonotype has a count of ten or more. The CDR3 is CASSLGQGGDTQYF. The DNA of the CDR3 is TGTGCCAGCAGCCTCGGCCAAGGAGGAGATACGCAGTATTTT. This rearrangement joins TRBV7-9 to TRBJ2-3, with D possibly being TRBD2 (5 bases). Trimming cost V 5 bases and J 5 bases, with 14 bases left between them. The CDR3 totals 14 residues. CDR1 and CDR2 (germline): SEHNR, FQNEAQ (reference sequence). The whole variable domain, remainder taken from reference TRBV7-9 and TRBJ2-3, is DTGVSQNPRHKITKRGQNVTFRCDPISEHNRLYWYRQTLGQGPEFLTYFQNEAQLEKSRLLSDRFSAERPKGSFSTLEIQRTEQGDSAMYLCASSLGQGGDTQYFGPGTRLTVL.

This chain links TRBV12-3 or TRBV12-4 with TRBJ1-3, with D possibly matching TRBD1 (5 bases). The CDR3 has 13 amino acids. The V and J ends lost 8 bases and 8 bases respectively, with 16 bases between them. The CDR3 is CASGLGGTDTIYF. CDR3 nucleotides: TGTGCCAGCGGCCTCGGGGGGACTGACACCATATATTTT.

The chain combines TRBV29-1 with TRBJ1-2, with TRBD1 identical over 9 bases. The CDR3 is made up of 13 amino acids. Germline CDR1 reads SQVTM; CDR2 reads ANQGSEA. After removal of 4 bases from V and 7 bases from J, the junction contained 7 bases not matched to a gene. In DNA form, the CDR3 reads TGCAGCGTTGGGGACAGGGTAGTGAGTGGCTACACCTTC. This sequence encodes CSVGDRVVSGYTF.